A selection of T cell receptor beta chains follows, all from one sample in a study of HIV-infected patients and healthy controls. TCRdb reprocessed the 5' RACE reads via MiXCR and lists one record per CDR3 protein. Of 6,000 to 8,500 distinct CDR3 sequences listed, 8% were seen once; the top ten hold around 9.9%. The source material was blood, sampled before antiretroviral therapy. These receptors all stem from an adult with HIV infection. Both conserved end residues are part of each CDR3. Each record gives: D gene, J gene, V gene, CDR3 protein. D genes are given only for firm matches.

D gene: NA; J gene: TRBJ2-7; V gene: TRBV7-9; CDR3 protein: CASSPGVLPSYEQYF
D gene: NA; J gene: TRBJ2-3; V gene: TRBV29-1; CDR3 protein: CSATLPADTQYF
D gene: TRBD1; J gene: TRBJ2-7; V gene: TRBV5-4; CDR3 protein: CASSLSGTAVYEQYF
D gene: TRBD2; J gene: TRBJ2-1; V gene: TRBV18; CDR3 protein: CASSSGTSGNEQFF
D gene: NA; J gene: TRBJ2-7; V gene: TRBV2; CDR3 protein: CASSAGPAGEQYF
D gene: NA; J gene: TRBJ1-1; V gene: TRBV3-1; CDR3 protein: CASSPTQPNTEAFF
D gene: NA; J gene: TRBJ2-5; V gene: TRBV3-1; CDR3 protein: CASSPDMGTQYF
D gene: NA; J gene: TRBJ2-1; V gene: TRBV7-2; CDR3 protein: CASSPPRQRVLNEQFF
D gene: NA; J gene: TRBJ2-6; V gene: TRBV5-1; CDR3 protein: CASRLLGQNSGANVLTF
D gene: NA; J gene: TRBJ2-1; V gene: TRBV19; CDR3 protein: CASSSSRGGGWGYNEQFF
D gene: NA; J gene: TRBJ1-5; V gene: TRBV10-3; CDR3 protein: CAISGSTTAGRQSNQPQHF
D gene: TRBD2; J gene: TRBJ2-1; V gene: TRBV4-2; CDR3 protein: CASSQGVGGALNEQFF
D gene: NA; J gene: TRBJ1-1; V gene: TRBV20-1; CDR3 protein: CSADGQPNTEAFF
D gene: TRBD1; J gene: TRBJ1-1; V gene: TRBV19; CDR3 protein: CASYSPGQGMSTEAFF
D gene: TRBD1; J gene: TRBJ1-2; V gene: TRBV27; CDR3 protein: CASSLIPGGDYGYTF
D gene: NA; J gene: TRBJ2-5; V gene: TRBV20-1; CDR3 protein: CSAPRADSSIRAQYF
D gene: TRBD2; J gene: TRBJ2-1; V gene: TRBV5-6; CDR3 protein: CASSLVPSGSNEQFF
D gene: NA; J gene: TRBJ1-3; V gene: TRBV2; CDR3 protein: CASSRRPQGSGNTIYF
D gene: NA; J gene: TRBJ1-3; V gene: TRBV7-2; CDR3 protein: CASSLDPGSYSGNTIYF
D gene: TRBD1; J gene: TRBJ1-1; V gene: TRBV5-1; CDR3 protein: CASSPRGGQGDTEAFF
D gene: TRBD1; J gene: TRBJ2-7; V gene: TRBV6-1; CDR3 protein: CASSEEGTVNPYEQYF
D gene: NA; J gene: TRBJ1-2; V gene: TRBV27; CDR3 protein: CASSLYPQGGVEGYTF
D gene: TRBD1; J gene: TRBJ2-3; V gene: TRBV9; CDR3 protein: CASSAAGTGVPDTQYF
D gene: NA; J gene: TRBJ1-2; V gene: TRBV3-1; CDR3 protein: CASSPTATYGYTF
D gene: TRBD2; J gene: TRBJ2-1; V gene: TRBV27; CDR3 protein: CASSLLRTSGAYNEQFF
D gene: TRBD1; J gene: TRBJ2-7; V gene: TRBV7-2; CDR3 protein: CASSLWENRDRYSYEQYF
D gene: NA; J gene: TRBJ2-2; V gene: TRBV7-6; CDR3 protein: CASSSTGELFF
D gene: NA; J gene: TRBJ2-7; V gene: TRBV29-1; CDR3 protein: CSVGGGSPSYEQYF
D gene: TRBD2; J gene: TRBJ2-5; V gene: TRBV7-6; CDR3 protein: CASSSTSGRTQETQYF
D gene: NA; J gene: TRBJ2-7; V gene: TRBV20-1; CDR3 protein: CSARGGIYEQYF
D gene: TRBD1; J gene: TRBJ2-5; V gene: TRBV20-1; CDR3 protein: CSASPRERGLETQYF
D gene: NA; J gene: TRBJ2-5; V gene: TRBV6-2/TRBV6-3; CDR3 protein: CASSLSGVGETQYF
D gene: TRBD1; J gene: TRBJ1-1; V gene: TRBV4-3; CDR3 protein: CASSQAAGQGPTDTEAFF
D gene: TRBD2; J gene: TRBJ2-7; V gene: TRBV28; CDR3 protein: CASSLGGIGPHEQYF
D gene: NA; J gene: TRBJ1-1; V gene: TRBV5-4; CDR3 protein: CASSSPGLNTEAFF
D gene: NA; J gene: TRBJ2-1; V gene: TRBV6-5; CDR3 protein: CASHMSGANEQFF
D gene: NA; J gene: TRBJ2-3; V gene: TRBV20-1; CDR3 protein: CSARPASYTDTQYF
D gene: TRBD2; J gene: TRBJ2-5; V gene: TRBV27; CDR3 protein: CASSSEREGLETQYF
D gene: TRBD1; J gene: TRBJ2-1; V gene: TRBV9; CDR3 protein: CASSVDLSGQYNEQFF
D gene: NA; J gene: TRBJ2-5; V gene: TRBV6-2/TRBV6-3; CDR3 protein: CASSYQREARPAGETQYF
D gene: NA; J gene: TRBJ2-5; V gene: TRBV13; CDR3 protein: CASSSIENQETQYF
D gene: NA; J gene: TRBJ1-2; V gene: TRBV4-3; CDR3 protein: CASSQGTDLNYGYTF
D gene: NA; J gene: TRBJ1-2; V gene: TRBV12-3/TRBV12-4; CDR3 protein: CASSAYTGARGYTF
D gene: NA; J gene: TRBJ1-1; V gene: TRBV2; CDR3 protein: CASLSLGGNTEAFF
D gene: NA; J gene: TRBJ2-7; V gene: TRBV24-1; CDR3 protein: CATSDPRQAAYEQYF
D gene: TRBD1; J gene: TRBJ1-1; V gene: TRBV5-1; CDR3 protein: CASSLGDRSPEAFF
D gene: NA; J gene: TRBJ1-1; V gene: TRBV29-1; CDR3 protein: CSVEQGNTEAFF
D gene: TRBD1; J gene: TRBJ1-4; V gene: TRBV7-9; CDR3 protein: CASSPMGQTIVANEKLFF
D gene: TRBD1; J gene: TRBJ1-1; V gene: TRBV11-1; CDR3 protein: CASSWGTGGNTEAFF
D gene: TRBD1; J gene: TRBJ1-5; V gene: TRBV19; CDR3 protein: CASSLQGAYQPQHF
D gene: TRBD2; J gene: TRBJ2-7; V gene: TRBV27; CDR3 protein: CASSHSRGYEQYF
D gene: NA; J gene: TRBJ2-1; V gene: TRBV20-1; CDR3 protein: CSASGAGALVEQFF
D gene: TRBD2; J gene: TRBJ2-1; V gene: TRBV7-9; CDR3 protein: CASKPRGVSYNEQFF
D gene: NA; J gene: TRBJ2-1; V gene: TRBV5-1; CDR3 protein: CASSLVRGGHYNEQFF
D gene: TRBD1; J gene: TRBJ2-7; V gene: TRBV7-7; CDR3 protein: CASSLAGQAYEQYF
D gene: NA; J gene: TRBJ2-5; V gene: TRBV28; CDR3 protein: CASSLTNLGTQYF
D gene: TRBD1; J gene: TRBJ2-1; V gene: TRBV28; CDR3 protein: CASSPGQGAFYNEQFF
D gene: NA; J gene: TRBJ2-7; V gene: TRBV12-3/TRBV12-4; CDR3 protein: CASSLTHEQYF
D gene: NA; J gene: TRBJ1-2; V gene: TRBV6-5; CDR3 protein: CASGGALGYTF